Listed here is a single T cell receptor beta chain. What it binds is unknown. This table comes from immunoSEQ multiplex PCR, and its TCRdb copy is limited to in-frame clones, with some not included. The table records about 8,200 clones, about 93% of them present only once. The entry originates in a study of graft-versus-host responses after intestinal transplantation. Trimming at V came to 0 bases and at J to 8 bases, leaving 8 bases not matched to a gene. This CDR3 comprises 17 residues. The germline CDR1 and CDR2 sequences are LGHNA and YNFKEQ. Study-level results: Analysis identified GvH clones in recipient marrow, with some appearing first in ileum or blood.

The J gene is TRBJ2-2, the V gene TRBV4-2; 11 positions match TRBD2. The specimen comprised PBMCs, sampled 11 days after intestinal transplantation. This receptor was obtained from a human patient who received an intestinal transplant, so some T cells may come from the graft donor. The CDR3 bases are TGTGCCAGCAGCCAAGAGCTAGCGGGGGGAGAGGGAGGGGAGCTGTTTTTT. The encoded protein is CASSQELAGGEGGELFF.